These 7 T cell receptor beta chains came from one sample sequenced in a study of CD8 T cells in Susac syndrome. cDNA came from around 0.54 to 1 ug RNA primed by random hexamers. MiXCR was run by TCRdb on the immunoSEQ multiplex PCR reads, yielding one entry per CDR3 protein. Here the sample spans 120,000 or so distinct CDR3 sequences, about 95% being singletons. Sequencing was carried out using CD8+ T cells from PBMCs. The origin of the receptors is a human donor with Susac syndrome.

The J gene is TRBJ2-7, the V gene TRBV6-2 or TRBV6-3; 7 bases align to TRBD1. The CDR3 has 12 amino acids. V lost 10 bases to trimming and J lost 1 base; unmatched junction nucleotides: 4. Germline V lookup: CDR1 MNHEY, CDR2 SVGEGT. The CDR3: CATRQGSYEQYF. DNA of the CDR3: TGTGCCACCCGACAGGGTTCCTACGAGCAGTACTTC.

V gene TRBV9 combines with J gene TRBJ2-3, with D possibly being TRBD2 (6 bases). The germline V gene has CDR1 SGDLS and CDR2 YYNGEE. Trimming left V 0 bases short and J 1 base short, with 9 bases between. The CDR3 covers 15 residues. DNA for the CDR3: TGTGCCAGCAGCGTAGAGGGAGGCGGCACAGATACGCAGTATTTT. Protein: CASSVEGGGTDTQYF.

This chain links TRBV30 with TRBJ1-5, with D perhaps TRBD1 (5 bases). Germline V gene sequence: CDR1 GTSNPN, CDR2 SVGIG (reference sequence). The CDR3 length is 15 residues. Between the trimmed V and J ends, which lost 0 bases and 2 bases, there was a span of 11 bases. CDR3 in amino acids: CAWSVFAGGNQPQHF. The CDR3 nucleotides read TGTGCCTGGAGTGTGTTCGCGGGGGGCAATCAGCCCCAGCATTTT.

The genes are TRBV7-9 and TRBJ2-5; 7 bases are shared with TRBD2. The CDR3 contains 12 residues. Trimming cost V 10 bases and J 7 bases; bases outside gene matches: 9. Germline loops: CDR1 SEHNR, CDR2 FQNEAQ (reference sequence). In nucleotides, the CDR3 is TGTGCCAACGTGGGACCGGGGGGGACCCAGTACTTC. It is translated as CANVGPGGTQYF.

The chain combines TRBV24-1 with TRBJ2-2, with TRBD1 identical over 7 bases. V was pared by 3 bases and J by 6 bases, with 6 bases of the junction left unmatched. The CDR3 has 15 residues. Germline V gives CDR1 KGHDR, CDR2 SFDVKD. The CDR3 loop is CATSDHDRDAGELFF. DNA for the CDR3: TGTGCCACCAGTGATCACGACAGGGATGCCGGGGAGCTGTTTTTT.

The chain employs TRBV7-8 and TRBJ2-1; D perhaps matches TRBD1 (6 bases). The CDR3 is 15 amino acids. The germline V gene has CDR1 SGHVS and CDR2 FQNEAQ. The V end lost 1 base, the J end lost 8 bases, and 15 bases lay between the germline ends. The CDR3 protein is CASSLVLTGNYEQFF. CDR3 DNA sequence: TGTGCCAGCAGCTTAGTACTCACAGGGAATTATGAGCAGTTCTTC.

V and J are TRBV27 and TRBJ1-2; D might be TRBD1 (5 bases). Germline CDR1 reads MNHEY; CDR2 reads SMNVEV (reference sequence). V gave up 4 bases and J gave up 4 bases, with 10 bases separating them. This CDR3 has 13 amino acids. CDR3 in DNA: TGTGCCAGCAGTTGGGGCGCCGGCTATGGCTACACCTTC. This encodes CASSWGAGYGYTF.